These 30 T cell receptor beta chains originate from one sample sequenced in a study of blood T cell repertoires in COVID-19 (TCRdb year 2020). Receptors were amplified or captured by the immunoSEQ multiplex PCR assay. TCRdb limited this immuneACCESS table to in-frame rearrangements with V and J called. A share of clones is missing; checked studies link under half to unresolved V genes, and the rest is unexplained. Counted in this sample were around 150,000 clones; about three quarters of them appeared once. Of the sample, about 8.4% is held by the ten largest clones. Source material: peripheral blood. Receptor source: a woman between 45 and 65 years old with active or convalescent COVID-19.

The CDR3 spells CASSSRSEQYF. The CDR3 DNA reads as TGTGCCAGCAGTTCGAGATCCGAGCAGTACTTC. The chain recombines TRBV27 with TRBJ2-7; D call uncertain. The V gene lost 4 bases and the J gene lost 6 bases, with 7 bases spanning the gap. Germline V gene sequence: CDR1 MNHEY, CDR2 SMNVEV (reference sequence). The CDR3 is 11 residues long.

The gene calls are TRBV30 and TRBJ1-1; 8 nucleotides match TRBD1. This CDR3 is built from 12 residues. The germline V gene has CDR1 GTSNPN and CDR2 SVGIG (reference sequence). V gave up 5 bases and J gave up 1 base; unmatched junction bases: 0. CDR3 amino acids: CAWGTGNTEAFF. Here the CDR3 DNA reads TGTGCCTGGGGGACAGGGAACACTGAAGCTTTCTTT.

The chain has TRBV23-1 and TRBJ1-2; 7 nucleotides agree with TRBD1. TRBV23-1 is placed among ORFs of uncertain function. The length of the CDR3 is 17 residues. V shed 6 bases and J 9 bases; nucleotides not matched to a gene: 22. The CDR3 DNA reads TGCGCCAGCAGAACCCAGGGACAGCAATGGACCGGGGAAAGCTACACCTTC. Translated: CASRTQGQQWTGESYTF.

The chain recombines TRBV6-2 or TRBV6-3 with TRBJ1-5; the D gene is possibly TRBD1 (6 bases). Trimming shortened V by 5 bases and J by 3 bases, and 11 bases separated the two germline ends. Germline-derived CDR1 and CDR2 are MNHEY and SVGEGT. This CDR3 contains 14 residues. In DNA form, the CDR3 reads TGTGCCAGCAGTCCGGACAGCTCCAATCAGCCCCAGCATTTT. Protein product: CASSPDSSNQPQHF.

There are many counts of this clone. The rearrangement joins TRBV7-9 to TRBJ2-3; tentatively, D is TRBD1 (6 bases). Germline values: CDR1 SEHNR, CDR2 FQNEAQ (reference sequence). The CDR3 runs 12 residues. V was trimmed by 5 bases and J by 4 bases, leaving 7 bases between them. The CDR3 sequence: CASSRQADTQYF. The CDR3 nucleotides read TGTGCCAGCAGCCGACAGGCAGATACGCAGTATTTT.

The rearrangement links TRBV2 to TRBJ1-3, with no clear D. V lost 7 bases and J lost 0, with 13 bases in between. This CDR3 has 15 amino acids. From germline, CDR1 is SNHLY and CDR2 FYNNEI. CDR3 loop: CASTKDGLSGNTIYF. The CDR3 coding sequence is TGTGCCAGCACCAAGGACGGACTCTCTGGAAACACCATATATTTT. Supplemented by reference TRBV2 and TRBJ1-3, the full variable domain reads EPEVTQTPSHQVTQMGQEVILRCVPISNHLYFYWYRQILGQKVEFLVSFYNNEISEKSEIFDDQFSVERPDGSNFTLKIRSTKLEDSAMYFCASTKDGLSGNTIYFGEGSWLTVV.

CDR3 in DNA: TGCGCCAGCAGCCAAGAATCTGACTTACTACAAGGTGAGCAGTTCTTC. It translates to CASSQESDLLQGEQFF. This sequence joins TRBV4-1 and TRBJ2-1; D uncertain. CDR3 length: 16 residues. CDR1 MGHRA and CDR2 YSYEKL come from the germline V gene. V dropped 0 bases and J dropped 9 bases, with 18 bases sitting between them.

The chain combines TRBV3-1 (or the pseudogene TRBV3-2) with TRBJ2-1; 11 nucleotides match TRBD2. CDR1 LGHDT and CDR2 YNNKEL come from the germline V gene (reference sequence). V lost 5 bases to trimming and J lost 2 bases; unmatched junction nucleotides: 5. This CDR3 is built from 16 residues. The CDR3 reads CASSNHSGRAYNEQFF. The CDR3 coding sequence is TGTGCCAGCAGCAACCATAGCGGGAGGGCCTACAATGAGCAGTTCTTC.

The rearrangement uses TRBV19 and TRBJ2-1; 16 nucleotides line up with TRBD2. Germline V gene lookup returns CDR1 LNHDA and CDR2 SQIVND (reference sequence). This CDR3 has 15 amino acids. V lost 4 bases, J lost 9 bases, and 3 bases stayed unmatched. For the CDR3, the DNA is TGTGCCAGTAGTAGGGGACTAGCGGGAGGGAGTGAGCAGTTCTTC. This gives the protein CASSRGLAGGSEQFF.

CDR3 nucleotide sequence: TGCAGTGCTAGTAGCGTAGCGGGGGGGCCGACAGATACGCAGTATTTT. Amino acids: CSASSVAGGPTDTQYF. The rearrangement uses TRBV20-1 and TRBJ2-3; 11 bases are a match to TRBD2. With 3 bases clipped from V and 3 bases from J, the junction kept 8 bases outside the gene matches. From germline, CDR1 is DFQATT and CDR2 SNEGSKA (reference sequence). The CDR3 spans 16 residues.

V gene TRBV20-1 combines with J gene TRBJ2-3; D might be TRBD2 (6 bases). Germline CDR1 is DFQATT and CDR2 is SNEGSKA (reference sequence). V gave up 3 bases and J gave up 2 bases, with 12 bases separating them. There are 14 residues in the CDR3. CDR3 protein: CSASSEGLTDTQYF. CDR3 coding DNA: TGCAGTGCTAGTTCGGAGGGACTCACAGATACGCAGTATTTT.

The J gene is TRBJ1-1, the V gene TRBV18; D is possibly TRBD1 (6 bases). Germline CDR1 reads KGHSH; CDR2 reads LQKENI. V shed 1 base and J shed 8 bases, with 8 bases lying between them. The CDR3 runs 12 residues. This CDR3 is CASSPLQGEAFF. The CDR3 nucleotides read TGTGCCAGCTCACCACTACAGGGAGAAGCTTTCTTT.

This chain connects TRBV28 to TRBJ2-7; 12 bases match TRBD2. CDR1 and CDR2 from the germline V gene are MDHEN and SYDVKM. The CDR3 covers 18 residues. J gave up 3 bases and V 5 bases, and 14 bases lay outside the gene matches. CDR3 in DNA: TGTGCCAGCAGTGCTACCGGGACTAGCGGGTGGGAAGACTACGAGCAGTACTTC. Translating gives CASSATGTSGWEDYEQYF. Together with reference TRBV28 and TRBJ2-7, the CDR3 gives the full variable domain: DVKVTQSSRYLVKRTGEKVFLECVQDMDHENMFWYRQDPGLGLRLIYFSYDVKMKEKGDIPEGYSVSREKKERFSLILESASTNQTSMYLCASSATGTSGWEDYEQYFGPGTRLTVT.

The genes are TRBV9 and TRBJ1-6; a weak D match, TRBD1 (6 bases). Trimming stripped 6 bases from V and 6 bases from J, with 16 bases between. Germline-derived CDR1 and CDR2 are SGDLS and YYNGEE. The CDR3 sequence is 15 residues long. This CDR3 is CASNGGGQLNSPLHF. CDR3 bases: TGTGCCAGCAATGGGGGCGGACAGCTTAATTCACCCCTCCACTTT.

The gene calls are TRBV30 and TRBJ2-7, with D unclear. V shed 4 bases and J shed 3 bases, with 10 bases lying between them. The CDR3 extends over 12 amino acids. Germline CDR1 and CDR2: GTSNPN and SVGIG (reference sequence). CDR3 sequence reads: CAWNLLDYEQYF. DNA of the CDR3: TGTGCCTGGAATCTCCTAGACTACGAGCAGTACTTC.

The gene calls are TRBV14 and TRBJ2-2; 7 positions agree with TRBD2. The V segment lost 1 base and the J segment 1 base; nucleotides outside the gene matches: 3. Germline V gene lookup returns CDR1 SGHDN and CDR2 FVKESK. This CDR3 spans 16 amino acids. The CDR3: CASSQVPGGNTGELFF. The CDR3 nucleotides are TGTGCCAGCAGCCAAGTTCCGGGAGGGAACACCGGGGAGCTGTTTTTT.

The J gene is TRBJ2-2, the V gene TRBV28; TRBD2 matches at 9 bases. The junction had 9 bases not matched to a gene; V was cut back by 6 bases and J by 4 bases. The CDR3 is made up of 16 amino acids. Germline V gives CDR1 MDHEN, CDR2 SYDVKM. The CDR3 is CASRTGAGGFTGELFF. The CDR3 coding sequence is TGTGCCAGCAGGACTGGAGCGGGAGGCTTCACCGGGGAGCTGTTTTTT.

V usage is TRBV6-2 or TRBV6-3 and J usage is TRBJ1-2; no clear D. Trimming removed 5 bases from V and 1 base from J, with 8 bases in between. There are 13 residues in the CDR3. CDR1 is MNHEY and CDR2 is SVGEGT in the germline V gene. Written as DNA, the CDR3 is TGTGCCAGCAGTCGACTGGATAACTATGGCTACACCTTC. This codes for CASSRLDNYGYTF.

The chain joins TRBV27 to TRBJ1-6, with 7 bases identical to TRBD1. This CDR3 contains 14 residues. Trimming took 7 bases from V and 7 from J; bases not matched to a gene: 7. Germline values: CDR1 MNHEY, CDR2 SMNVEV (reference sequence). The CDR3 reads CASTLQGLNSPLHF. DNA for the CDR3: TGTGCCAGCACCCTACAGGGGTTAAATTCACCCCTCCACTTT.

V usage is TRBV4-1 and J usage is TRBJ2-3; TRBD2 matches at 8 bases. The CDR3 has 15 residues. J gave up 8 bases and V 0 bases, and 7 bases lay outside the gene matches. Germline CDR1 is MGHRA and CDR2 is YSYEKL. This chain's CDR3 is CASSQEGTSIVTQYF. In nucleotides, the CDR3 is TGCGCCAGCAGCCAAGAGGGGACTAGTATTGTTACGCAGTATTTT.

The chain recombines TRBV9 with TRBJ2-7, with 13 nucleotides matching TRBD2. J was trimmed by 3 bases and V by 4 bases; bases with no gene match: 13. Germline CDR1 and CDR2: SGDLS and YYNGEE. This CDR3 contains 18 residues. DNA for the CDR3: TGTGCCAGCAGCCCATCCGGGACTAGCGGGACCCGGGGCTACGAGCAGTACTTC. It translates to CASSPSGTSGTRGYEQYF.

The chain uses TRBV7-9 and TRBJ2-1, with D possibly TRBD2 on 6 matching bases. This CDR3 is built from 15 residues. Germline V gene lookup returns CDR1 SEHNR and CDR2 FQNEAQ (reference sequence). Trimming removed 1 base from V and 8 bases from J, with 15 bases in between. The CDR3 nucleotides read TGTGCCAGCAGCTTAGATCTCGGCGGGGTAGATGAGCAGTTCTTC. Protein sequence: CASSLDLGGVDEQFF.

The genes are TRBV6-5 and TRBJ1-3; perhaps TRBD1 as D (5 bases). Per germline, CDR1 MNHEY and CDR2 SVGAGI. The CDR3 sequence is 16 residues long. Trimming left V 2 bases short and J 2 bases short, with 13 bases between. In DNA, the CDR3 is TGTGCCAGCAGTTACGGCCCGCACAGGCCTGGAAACACCATATATTTT. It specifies CASSYGPHRPGNTIYF.

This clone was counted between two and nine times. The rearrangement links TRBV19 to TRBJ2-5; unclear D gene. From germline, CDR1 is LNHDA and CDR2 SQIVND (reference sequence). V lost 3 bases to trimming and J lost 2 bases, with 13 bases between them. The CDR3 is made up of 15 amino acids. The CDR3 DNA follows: TGTGCCAGTAGTATTAGGCCCGCCGGGCAAGAGACCCAGTACTTC. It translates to CASSIRPAGQETQYF.

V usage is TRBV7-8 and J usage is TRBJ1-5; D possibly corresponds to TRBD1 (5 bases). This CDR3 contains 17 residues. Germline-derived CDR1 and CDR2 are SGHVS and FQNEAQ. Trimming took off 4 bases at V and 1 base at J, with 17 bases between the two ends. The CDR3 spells CASSSIVQGQSNQPQHF. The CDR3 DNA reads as TGTGCCAGCAGCTCTATCGTCCAGGGTCAAAGCAATCAGCCCCAGCATTTT.

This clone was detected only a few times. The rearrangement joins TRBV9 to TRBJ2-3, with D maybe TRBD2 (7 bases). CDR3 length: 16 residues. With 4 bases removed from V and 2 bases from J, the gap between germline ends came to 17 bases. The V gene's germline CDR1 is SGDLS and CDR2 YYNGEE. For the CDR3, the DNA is TGTGCCAGCAGCCCAAGAGGGGGGGATCCCACAGATACGCAGTATTTT. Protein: CASSPRGGDPTDTQYF.

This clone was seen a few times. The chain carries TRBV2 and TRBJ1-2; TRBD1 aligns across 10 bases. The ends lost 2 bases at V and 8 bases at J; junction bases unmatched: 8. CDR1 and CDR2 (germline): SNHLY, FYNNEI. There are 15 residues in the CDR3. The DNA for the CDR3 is TGTGCCAGCAGTGAAAGAACGGGACAGGGGTCCGGCTACACCTTC. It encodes CASSERTGQGSGYTF.

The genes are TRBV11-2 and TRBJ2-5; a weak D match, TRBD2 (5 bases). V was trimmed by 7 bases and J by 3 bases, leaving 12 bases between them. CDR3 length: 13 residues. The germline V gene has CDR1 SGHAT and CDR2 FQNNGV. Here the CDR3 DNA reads TGTGCCAGCACCTTCTCCGGGGAAGAGACCCAGTACTTC. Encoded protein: CASTFSGEETQYF.

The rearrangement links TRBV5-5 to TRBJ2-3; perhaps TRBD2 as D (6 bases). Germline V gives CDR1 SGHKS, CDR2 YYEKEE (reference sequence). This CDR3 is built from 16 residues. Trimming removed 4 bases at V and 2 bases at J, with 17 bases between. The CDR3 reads CASSPGAGIYTDTQYF. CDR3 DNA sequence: TGTGCCAGCAGCCCCGGTGCGGGGATCTACACAGATACGCAGTATTTT.

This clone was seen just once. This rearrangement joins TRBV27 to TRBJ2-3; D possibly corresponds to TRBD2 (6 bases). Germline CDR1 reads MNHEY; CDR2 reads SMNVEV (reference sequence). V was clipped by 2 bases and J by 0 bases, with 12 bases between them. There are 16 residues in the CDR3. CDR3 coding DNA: TGTGCCAGCAGTTTAGAGGTAGCGGCTAGCACAGATACGCAGTATTTT. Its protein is CASSLEVAASTDTQYF.